This TCR beta chain emerged from a study of STAT5B mutations in CD4+ large granular lymphocyte leukemia (dated 2022 in TCRdb). Looking at the study overall: Among healthy controls, the CDR3 'QG' motif was associated with a particular HLA allele. The study compared the TCRbeta repertoires of patients with CD4+ T-cell large granular lymphocyte leukemia against the TCRbeta repertoires of healthy blood donors. Flow cytometry performed on FACSCanto II or FACSVerse showed that the purified fractions had more than 95% purity among lymphocytes. Beyond this particular receptor, the publication reports: TRBV06-family usage was enriched among the top patient clones (8/27) compared with healthy controls (2/35). Data were not HLA-matched; higher clonality in CD4+ versus CD8+ T-LGLL could reflect the relatively small sample size. The main leukemic clonotypes were found to be private to each patient, although 25% of the main leukemic clonotypes were detected at low frequency in the non-leukemic repertoires of other patients. CD4-sorted patient repertoires appeared more clonal than healthy CD4+ repertoires, and this difference persisted after removing the putative leukemic clones.

Buffy coats from over 35 blood donors, supplied by the Finnish Red Cross blood service, were used as healthy controls. All TCR-sequenced material derived from peripheral blood: patient blood samples and healthy donor buffy coats. Peripheral blood mononuclear cells were isolated by Ficoll-Hypaque gradient centrifugation. CD4+ cells were purified magnetically from the buffy coats of healthy controls. Genomic DNA was extracted using the Gentra Puregene Cell and Tissue kit, and a Qubit 2.0 fluorometer was used to quantify it. The CDR3, from cysteine to phenylalanine, totals 14 residues. Only the CDR3 part of the read is kept: 42 bases, read in frame from the first base. As encoded in the germline V gene (reference sequence), CDR1 is LNHDA while CDR2 is SQIVND. The germline ends are 14 bases apart after V is trimmed by 6 bases and J by 2 bases. A word on this clone: Its target antigen remains unknown. No much larger clone is present one base from it, and per-base qualities are unavailable.

The immunoSEQ assay at survey resolution was used to sequence TCRbeta rearrangements from genomic DNA. Regarding the original processing steps: In the TCR sequencing data, the smallest productive clonotype frequency that could be detected was 2.59 x 10-5. Only productive TCRbeta rearrangements, meaning sequences that were complete and in-frame, were kept for the analyses. The clonality of each sample was calculated as Simpson clonality in the immunoSEQ Analyzer version 3.0. Based on frequency, clones were grouped as very rare, small, medium, large (1-20%) or hyperexpanded (>20%). Generation probabilities were estimated with OLGA 1.2.3, V-gene circos plots were made with VDJtools, specificities were searched in VDJdb, and CDR3 motifs were identified with GLIPH. TCRdb's version of the immuneACCESS table is confined to in-frame rearrangements and falls short of the full clone set. An unresolved V gene accounts for under half of the shortfall where checked; the remainder is of unknown origin. V and J calls and clone size are those listed in that table; D and trimming were worked out from the DNA. The sample table lists fewer than 35,000 clones, just under 75% of them with a count of one. The ten largest clones add up to 0.8% to 1.2% of the sample.

Sequenced: CD4+ T cells from blood buffy coats. The chain links TRBV19 with TRBJ2-7; a tentative D call is TRBD1 (5 bases match). The TCR sequence derives from a human donor in good health. The DNA reads TGTGCCAGTAGACAGGCGGATCCCCCCTACGAGCAGTACTTC. Its protein reads: CASRQADPPYEQYF.